The T cell receptor (beta chain) under discussion was sequenced for a study of T cell responses to AZD1222 COVID-19 vaccine. Study conclusions and caveats: Unmutated variant regions are reportedly the target of nearly half of TCRs that are spike-specific. Sampled repertoires all dated from after the peak T cell response.

Germline V gives CDR1 LGHDT, CDR2 YNNKEL (reference sequence). The CDR3 loop spans 16 amino acids. Trimming removed 0 bases from V and 10 bases from J; junction bases left unmatched: 9. This table comes from immunoSEQ multiplex PCR, and its TCRdb copy is limited to in-frame clones, with some not included. The sample holds around 120,000 clones, 87% seen once. As to this clone: Its target is unknown.

Sequenced here: peripheral blood, sampled on day 0 of AZD1222 vaccination. This TCR came from an adult in good health. The V and J genes are TRBV3-1 (or the pseudogene TRBV3-2) and TRBJ2-1; TRBD2 aligns across 10 bases. CDR3 sequence reads: CASSQDQRPSGGEQFF. CDR3 coding DNA: TGTGCCAGCAGCCAAGATCAACGTCCTAGCGGGGGAGAGCAGTTCTTC.